This T cell receptor (beta chain) stems from a study of regulatory T cells in long-lasting Graves disease. General observations from the study: Only a small sample size was used, which may have cut accuracy. Between persistent patients, about 2,500 public clonotypes were shared, exceeding the 966 shared between new patients. Newly diagnosed patients had higher TCR diversity than persistent Graves' patients did.

Arm-PCR of CDR3 regions and iRepertoire HTBI primers were the basis on which TCR beta libraries were built. Via MiXCR, TCRdb re-called the multiplex PCR reads, giving one row per CDR3 protein. Among some 450,000 distinct CDR3 sequences, roughly a quarter were seen once, and the ten largest hold over 25%. This CDR3 is 16 amino acids long. V gave up 0 bases and J gave up 4 bases; unmatched junction bases: 4. Germline lookup yields CDR1 LGHNT and CDR2 FRNRAP. Noted time point: persistent/refractory GD, antithyroid drugs over 5 years with positive TRAb. PBMC RNA was the source of the TCR library. Diagnosing Graves' disease relied on the American Thyroid Association guidelines. This clonotype appeared a single time. Its antigen is undetermined.

Sequenced material: peripheral blood mononuclear cells (PBMCs), taken when the disease was refractory, from a patient treated with antithyroid drugs. This TCR came from a female donor with Graves disease. This chain uses TRBV12-5 with TRBJ2-1; 9 bases are shared with TRBD2. The CDR3 protein is CASGLVAGGLYNEQFF. CDR3 DNA sequence: TGTGCTAGTGGTTTGGTAGCGGGGGGCTTATACAATGAGCAGTTCTTC.